This T cell receptor (beta chain) was sequenced in a study of T-cell reconstitution after alpha-beta-depleted transplantation in children. Study-wide findings and caveats: By about two months after transplant, alpha-beta T cells reportedly arose from several hundred graft clones that had expanded. TCRbeta diversity was high at day 60 in some patients (a result of surviving recipient T cells and thymic progenitors). A year post-transplant, T-cell counts and diversity derived mostly from newly produced T cells.

Unmatched junction bases numbered 6, after V lost 5 bases and J lost 6 bases. Germline values: CDR1 DFQATT, CDR2 SNEGSKA (reference sequence). The CDR3 loop spans 14 amino acids. Preparation of the TCRbeta library was carried out with unique molecular identifiers. TCRdb redid the calling of the PCR reads with MiXCR, one entry per CDR3 protein. The table lists fewer than 550,000 distinct CDR3 sequences, around 10% of them singletons. This clonotype was counted only a few times. Antigen specificity is unknown. The V gene is TRBV20-1, the J gene TRBJ1-5; 11 bases match TRBD1. The sequence was collected from a female patient under 10 years old who had a stem cell transplant for aplastic anemia, so the T cells may come from the graft donor. Here the sequenced sample was PBMCs, mostly from graft donor cells, taken 180 days after TCRalphabeta/CD19-depleted stem cell transplant. The DNA for the CDR3 is TGCAGTGCTTTCGACGGACAGGGGGCTCAGCCCCAGCATTTT. As protein: CSAFDGQGAQPQHF.